This TCR beta chain was retrieved from a study of T cell responses to AZD1222 COVID-19 vaccine. The overall study: Analysis merged second doses at about 4 or about 12 weeks.

This clone was counted a single time. Its specificity is unknown. The assay was immunoSEQ multiplex PCR, and TCRdb's table has in-frame clones only and misses some. The data show 150,000 to 200,000 clones, 85% to 95% seen once. The CDR3 totals 13 residues. The V end was cut by 5 bases, the J end by 6 bases, with 12 bases between. CDR1 and CDR2 from the germline V gene are LNHDA and SQIVND (reference sequence). Study-wide results and limits: Clonal diversity may have been underestimated in mostly white British donors.

The receptor comes from an adult in good health. The chain joins TRBV19 to TRBJ2-3, with a weak D call TRBD2 (6 bases). This specimen was peripheral blood, taken on day 0 of AZD1222 vaccination. CDR3 coding DNA: TGTGCCAGTAGTCCCTCTAGCGCGGATACGCAGTATTTT. It yields the protein CASSPSSADTQYF.